This entry lists 18 T cell receptor beta chains sequenced from one sample in a study of T cell repertoires in cytomegalovirus infection. Which antigens these TCRs recognize remains unknown. TCRdb reprocessed the reads via MiXCR and lists one record per CDR3 protein. The sample carries under 90,000 distinct CDR3 sequences, about 22% recorded once. Sequenced sample: PBMCs, sequenced either directly or after in vitro stimulation (not recorded which). The receptors shown here come from a human donor in good health (CMV status not recorded). Some clones in this sample may be carry-over from other donors' samples.

The V and J genes are TRBV12-3 or TRBV12-4 and TRBJ2-7; 12 nucleotides align to TRBD2. V lost 2 bases, J lost 2 bases, and 1 base stayed unmatched. The CDR3 extends over 15 amino acids. The CDR3 reads CASSLLAGGTYEQYF. DNA for the CDR3: TGTGCCAGCAGTTTACTAGCGGGAGGGACCTACGAGCAGTACTTC.

This chain joins TRBV4-1 and TRBJ2-2; possibly TRBD2 for D (6 bases). This CDR3 is 15 amino acids long. CDR1 MGHRA and CDR2 YSYEKL come from the germline V gene. With 0 bases removed from V and 7 bases from J, the gap between germline ends came to 12 bases. CDR3 in DNA: TGCGCCAGCAGCCAAGAAGGAGGGCGGGGCGGGGAGCTGTTTTTT. Translated, it gives CASSQEGGRGGELFF.

This clonotype was counted only a few times. The chain has TRBV5-1 and TRBJ2-1; 8 bases line up with TRBD2. The CDR3 runs to 15 residues. Germline V gene sequence: CDR1 SGHRS, CDR2 YFSETQ. The V gene end was trimmed by 0 bases and the J gene end by 4 bases; junction bases not matched to a gene: 3. DNA of the CDR3: TGCGCCAGCAGCTTGGGACTAGCGCGGTACAATGAGCAGTTCTTC. This sequence encodes CASSLGLARYNEQFF. Full variable domain (missing parts from reference TRBV5-1 and TRBJ2-1): KAGVTQTPRYLIKTRGQQVTLSCSPISGHRSVSWYQQTPGQGLQFLFEYFSETQRNKGNFPGRFSGRQFSNSRSEMNVSTLELGDSALYLCASSLGLARYNEQFFGPGTRLTVL.

The genes are TRBV20-1 and TRBJ2-5; the D gene is possibly TRBD1 (6 bases). Per germline, CDR1 DFQATT and CDR2 SNEGSKA (reference sequence). Trimming removed 6 bases at V and 4 bases at J, with 15 bases between. This CDR3 comprises 13 residues. The CDR3 sequence: CSAPTGNGETQYF. The DNA of the CDR3 is TGCAGTGCCCCCACAGGGAATGGAGAGACCCAGTACTTC.

CDR3 sequence reads: CASSQEDRGRRPKAFF. CDR3 DNA sequence: TGCGCCAGCAGCCAAGAAGACAGGGGGCGCCGGCCAAAAGCTTTCTTT. The V call is TRBV4-3, the J call TRBJ1-1, with 10 bases identical to TRBD1. Germline assignment: CDR1 LGHNA and CDR2 YSLEER. J was trimmed by 9 bases and V by 0 bases; bases with no gene match: 10. The CDR3 runs 16 residues.

This clonotype was seen only once. This chain joins TRBV19 and TRBJ2-2, with a possible D match to TRBD1 (5 bases). Deletions cut 7 bases from V and 6 bases from J, with 12 bases between. CDR3 length: 13 residues. Germline V gene sequence: CDR1 LNHDA, CDR2 SQIVND (reference sequence). In nucleotides, the CDR3 is TGTGCCAGTAAGGGGTTGCTCGCCGGGGAGCTGTTTTTT. This encodes CASKGLLAGELFF.

The chain employs TRBV27 and TRBJ2-1; possible D gene TRBD2, 5 bases. Germline V CDR1 and CDR2: MNHEY, SMNVEV (reference sequence). The CDR3 has 14 residues. V shed 5 bases and J shed 6 bases, with 14 bases lying between them. The CDR3 sequence: CASSVGIITNEQFF. The CDR3 DNA follows: TGTGCCAGCAGTGTCGGGATAATTACCAATGAGCAGTTCTTC.

CDR3 protein: CATMLIQQFF. As DNA, the CDR3 is TGTGCCACCATGCTAATCCAGCAGTTCTTC. The rearrangement links TRBV27 to TRBJ2-1; the D is unclear. Trimming pared 10 bases from V and 11 bases from J, leaving 12 bases between. The CDR3 spans 10 residues. Germline V gene sequence: CDR1 MNHEY, CDR2 SMNVEV (reference sequence).

The genes are TRBV27 and TRBJ1-3; 11 bases agree with TRBD1. Per the germline V gene, CDR1 is MNHEY and CDR2 is SMNVEV (reference sequence). J gave up 8 bases and V 5 bases, and 5 bases lay outside the gene matches. This CDR3 spans 14 amino acids. The CDR3 nucleotides are TGTGCCAGCAGTCCTGGACAGGGGGCAGACACCATATATTTT. This codes for CASSPGQGADTIYF.

This clonotype was recorded a few times. V and J are TRBV4-1 and TRBJ2-5; 12 nucleotides agree with TRBD2. The junction had 19 bases not matched to a gene; V was cut back by 0 bases and J by 5 bases. Germline V gene sequence: CDR1 MGHRA, CDR2 YSYEKL. The CDR3 contains 21 residues. The CDR3 loop reads CASSQDEASGRGPSIGETQYF. The CDR3 DNA reads TGCGCCAGCAGCCAAGATGAAGCTAGCGGGAGGGGGCCCTCCATCGGGGAGACCCAGTACTTC.

The chain couples TRBV4-3 to TRBJ1-3; no reliable D call. The CDR3 is made up of 13 amino acids. V was shortened by 3 bases and J by 1 base, with 4 bases between the two germline ends. From germline, CDR1 is LGHNA and CDR2 YSLEER. CDR3 amino acids: CASSQTSGNTIYF. In DNA form, the CDR3 reads TGCGCCAGCAGCCAGACGTCTGGAAACACCATATATTTT.

J is TRBJ2-2 and V is TRBV27; D may be TRBD2 (6 bases). The germline gives CDR1 MNHEY, CDR2 SMNVEV (reference sequence). CDR3 size: 17 residues. V lost 4 bases and J 1 base, leaving 16 bases between the germline ends. In DNA, the CDR3 is TGTGCCAGCAGTTCATTAATACTAGCAGTGAACACCGGGGAGCTGTTTTTT. It yields the protein CASSSLILAVNTGELFF.

This clonotype was seen ten or more times. The chain couples TRBV7-2 to TRBJ2-3, with a weak D call TRBD1 (5 bases). Germline V gene data show CDR1 as SGHTA and CDR2 as FQGNSA. The V end was cut by 5 bases, the J end by 4 bases, with 10 bases between. The CDR3 extends over 13 amino acids. CDR3 DNA: TGTGCCAGCAGCATTCAGGGTGCAGATACGCAGTATTTT. The encoded protein is CASSIQGADTQYF.

This clonotype was detected a few times. This chain links TRBV7-9 with TRBJ2-3, with D unclear. This CDR3 is 14 amino acids long. Deletions cut 3 bases from V and 2 bases from J, with 9 bases between. Germline V gene lookup returns CDR1 SEHNR and CDR2 FQNEAQ (reference sequence). The CDR3 sequence is CASSFARFTDTQYF. CDR3 sequence (DNA): TGTGCCAGCAGCTTTGCCAGGTTCACAGATACGCAGTATTTT.

This clonotype was found a few times. The chain couples TRBV12-3 or TRBV12-4 to TRBJ2-3, with a tentative D call TRBD1 (6 bases). The length of the CDR3 is 11 residues. V shed 6 bases and J shed 6 bases, with 7 bases lying between them. The CDR3 nucleotides read TGTGCCAGCAGCGGACAGGATACGCAGTATTTT. This sequence encodes CASSGQDTQYF.

On this clonotype itself: A read error may be the cause here, since a much bigger clone is one base away. V usage is TRBV7-8 and J usage is TRBJ2-1, with D hard to call. The CDR3 contains 15 residues. V was clipped by 5 bases and J by 3 bases, with 14 bases between them. Germline CDR1 and CDR2: SGHVS and FQNEAQ. The CDR3 region is CASSLGAWDYNEQFF. CDR3 bases: TGTGCCAGCAGCCTCGGCGCGTGGGACTACAATGAGCAGTTCTTC.

In its sample, this clonotype was seen a few times. This chain connects TRBV5-6 to TRBJ1-1; no firm D call. V was cut by 0 bases and J by 6 bases, with 12 bases left in between. The germline V gene has CDR1 SGHDT and CDR2 YYEEEE. This CDR3 region has 14 residues. The CDR3, as DNA: TGTGCCAGCAGCTTGGGGGAGCCAAATGCTGAAGCTTTCTTT. This encodes CASSLGEPNAEAFF.

V and J are TRBV7-2 and TRBJ2-3, with D tentatively TRBD1 (6 bases). The germline V and J ends were trimmed by 3 bases and 6 bases, with 10 bases remaining between them. CDR1 is SGHTA and CDR2 is FQGNSA in the germline V gene. The CDR3 totals 13 residues. CDR3: CASSLLGQDTQYF. The CDR3 DNA is TGTGCCAGCAGCTTGTTAGGACAGGATACGCAGTATTTT.